Following are 13 T cell receptor beta chains from one sample sequenced in a study of T-cell memory formation after mild COVID-19. TCRdb reanalysed the 5' RACE reads using MiXCR and keeps one entry per CDR3 protein. The table includes around 320,000 distinct CDR3 sequences, around an eighth detected once. The specimen sequenced was PBMCs or a T cell subset sorted from them (not recorded which). These receptors came from a man aged 18 to 30 who had mild COVID-19 (a few samples of this study predate the infection). Cell type and time point are not known.

The V gene is TRBV4-1, the J gene TRBJ1-6; the D is unclear. Germline V CDR1 and CDR2: MGHRA, YSYEKL. Trimming took 1 base from V and 9 from J, leaving 10 bases between them. The CDR3 sequence is 14 residues long. The CDR3 coding sequence is TGCGCCAGCAGCCAAGGCGGGATTACTTCACCCCTCCACTTT. Translating it yields CASSQGGITSPLHF.

This clonotype has a handful of counts. CDR3 sequence reads: CASSLGIRPGTEAFF. In DNA form, the CDR3 reads TGCGCCAGCAGCTTGGGTATTCGACCGGGCACTGAAGCTTTCTTT. The chain carries TRBV5-1 and TRBJ1-1; D is unresolved. V was pared by 0 bases and J by 4 bases, with 13 bases between. Germline V CDR1 and CDR2: SGHRS, YFSETQ. The CDR3 covers 15 residues.

In this sample, this clonotype turned up a few times. The V gene is TRBV7-9, the J gene TRBJ1-1; 7 bases match TRBD1. Looked up from germline, CDR1 is SEHNR and CDR2 is FQNEAQ (reference sequence). The CDR3 length is 14 residues. The V gene end was trimmed by 6 bases and the J gene end by 4 bases; junction bases not matched to a gene: 8. CDR3 DNA sequence: TGTGCCAGCAGGGAAGGGACAGCCAGCACTGAAGCTTTCTTT. As protein: CASREGTASTEAFF.

The rearrangement uses TRBV15 and TRBJ2-3; D is possibly TRBD1 or TRBD2 (5 bases each). The CDR3 totals 14 residues. V was trimmed by 1 base and J by 5 bases, leaving 10 bases between them. Germline V lookup: CDR1 LNHNV, CDR2 YYDKDF (reference sequence). The CDR3 bases are TGTGCCACCAGCAGAGGAGGTGGGGGAGATACGCAGTATTTT. Amino acid sequence: CATSRGGGGDTQYF.

This clonotype was counted between two and nine times. The J gene is TRBJ2-3, the V gene TRBV28; a possible D gene is TRBD1 (6 bases). CDR1 is MDHEN, CDR2 SYDVKM, per germline. This CDR3 region has 13 residues. Between the trimmed V and J ends, which lost 8 bases and 6 bases, there was a span of 15 bases. The CDR3 region has the DNA TGTGCCAGCTTTGGGTACAGGGTGGATACGCAGTATTTT. Its translation: CASFGYRVDTQYF.

The sample holds a few counts of this clonotype. J is TRBJ2-2 and V is TRBV5-1, with D perhaps matching TRBD1 (7 bases). Per the germline V gene, CDR1 is SGHRS and CDR2 is YFSETQ. The V and J ends lost 9 bases and 5 bases respectively, with 20 bases between them. This CDR3 has 15 amino acids. Written as DNA, the CDR3 is TGCGCCACGAGGCTCGGAGGGGGCGATACCGGGGAGCTGTTTTTT. This encodes CATRLGGGDTGELFF.

This chain links TRBV7-2 with TRBJ1-3, with D possibly TRBD1 on 6 matching bases. This CDR3 comprises 13 residues. V lost 6 bases, J lost 4 bases, and 10 bases lay in between. The germline gives CDR1 SGHTA, CDR2 FQGNSA. The CDR3 bases are TGTGCCAGCAGATCTGGACAGGGAAACACCATATATTTT. This translates into CASRSGQGNTIYF. The complete variable domain, with remaining parts taken from reference TRBV7-2 and TRBJ1-3, reads GAGVSQSPSNKVTEKGKDVELRCDPISGHTALYWYRQSLGQGLEFLIYFQGNSAPDKSGLPSDRFSAERTGGSVSTLTIQRTQQEDSAVYLCASRSGQGNTIYFGEGSWLTVV.

The chain couples TRBV24-1 to TRBJ2-3; 8 bases map to TRBD1. This CDR3 comprises 15 residues. In germline, CDR1 is KGHDR, CDR2 SFDVKD. V shed 11 bases and J 6 bases; nucleotides not matched to a gene: 15. This chain's CDR3 is CAIHPGTGQSDTQYF. The CDR3 nucleotides are TGTGCCATCCACCCTGGGACAGGACAATCGGATACGCAGTATTTT.

This clonotype was picked up a small number of times. The rearrangement joins TRBV12-3 or TRBV12-4 to TRBJ2-5; D not resolved. This CDR3 comprises 14 residues. Trimming cost V 11 bases and J 2 bases, with 18 bases left between them. The CDR3 loop is CASSPPAAQETQYF. The CDR3 coding sequence is TGTGCCTCCTCACCCCCGGCAGCTCAAGAGACCCAGTACTTC.

This clonotype was observed a handful of times. The chain uses TRBV7-9 and TRBJ1-1, with D maybe TRBD1 (6 bases). There are 16 residues in the CDR3. Germline CDR1 SEHNR, CDR2 FQNEAQ (reference sequence). Trimming stripped 8 bases from V and 0 bases from J, with 19 bases between. CDR3 residues: CASGPYRDRVNTEAFF. The CDR3 DNA reads TGTGCCAGCGGTCCTTACAGGGACCGTGTGAACACTGAAGCTTTCTTT.

This clonotype was detected only a few times. This rearrangement joins TRBV9 to TRBJ2-7, with D maybe TRBD2 (7 bases). Between the trimmed V and J ends, which lost 3 bases and 4 bases, there was a span of 11 bases. Germline V lookup: CDR1 SGDLS, CDR2 YYNGEE. The CDR3 has 13 residues. The CDR3 sequence is CASSAGGQYEQYF. The CDR3 nucleotides read TGTGCCAGCAGCGCGGGGGGCCAGTACGAGCAGTACTTC.

The rearrangement links TRBV7-2 to TRBJ2-3, with 8 bases aligning to TRBD2. In germline, CDR1 is SGHTA, CDR2 FQGNSA. The trim removed 3 bases at V and 1 base at J, leaving 3 bases unmatched. The CDR3 sequence is 15 residues long. CDR3 region: CASSFSGTRTDTQYF. The CDR3, as DNA: TGTGCCAGCAGCTTTAGCGGGACCCGCACAGATACGCAGTATTTT.

The gene calls are TRBV7-9 and TRBJ1-2; D remains unclear. V gave up 0 bases and J gave up 7 bases, with 18 bases separating them. The germline gives CDR1 SEHNR, CDR2 FQNEAQ (reference sequence). This CDR3 region has 16 residues. The CDR3 loop is CASSLARRSGRLGYTF. In DNA, the CDR3 is TGTGCCAGCAGCTTAGCGCGTCGCAGCGGCCGCCTTGGCTACACCTTC. The whole variable domain, remainder taken from reference TRBV7-9 and TRBJ1-2, is DTGVSQNPRHKITKRGQNVTFRCDPISEHNRLYWYRQTLGQGPEFLTYFQNEAQLEKSRLLSDRFSAERPKGSFSTLEIQRTEQGDSAMYLCASSLARRSGRLGYTFGSGTRLTVV.